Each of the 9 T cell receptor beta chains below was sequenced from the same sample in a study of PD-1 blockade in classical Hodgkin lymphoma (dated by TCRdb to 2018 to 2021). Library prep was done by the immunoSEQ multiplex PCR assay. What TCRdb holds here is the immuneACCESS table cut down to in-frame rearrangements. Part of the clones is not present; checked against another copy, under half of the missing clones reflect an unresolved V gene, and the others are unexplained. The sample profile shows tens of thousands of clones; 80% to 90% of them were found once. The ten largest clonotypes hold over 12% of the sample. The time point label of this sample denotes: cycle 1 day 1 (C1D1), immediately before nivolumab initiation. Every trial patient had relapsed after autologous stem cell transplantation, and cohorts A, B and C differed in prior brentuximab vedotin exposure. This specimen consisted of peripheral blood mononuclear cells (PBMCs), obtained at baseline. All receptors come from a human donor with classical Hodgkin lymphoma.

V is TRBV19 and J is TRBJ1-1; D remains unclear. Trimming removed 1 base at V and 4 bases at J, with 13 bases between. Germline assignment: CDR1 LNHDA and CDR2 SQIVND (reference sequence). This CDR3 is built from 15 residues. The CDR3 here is CASSIGPGTGTEAFF. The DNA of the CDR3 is TGTGCCAGTAGTATAGGGCCGGGTACTGGCACTGAAGCTTTCTTT.

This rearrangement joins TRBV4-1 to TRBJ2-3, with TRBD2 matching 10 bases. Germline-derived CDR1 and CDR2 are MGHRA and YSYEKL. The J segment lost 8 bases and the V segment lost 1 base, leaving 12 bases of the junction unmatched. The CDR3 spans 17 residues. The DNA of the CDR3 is TGCGCCAGCAGCCAAGGCCTGAGCGGGGGGGACTTTGGTACGCAGTATTTT. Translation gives CASSQGLSGGDFGTQYF.

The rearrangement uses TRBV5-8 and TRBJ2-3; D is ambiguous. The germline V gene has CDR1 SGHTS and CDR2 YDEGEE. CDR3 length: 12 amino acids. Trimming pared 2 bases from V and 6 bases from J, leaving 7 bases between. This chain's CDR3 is CASSLEVDTQYF. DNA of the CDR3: TGTGCCAGCAGCTTAGAGGTTGATACGCAGTATTTT.

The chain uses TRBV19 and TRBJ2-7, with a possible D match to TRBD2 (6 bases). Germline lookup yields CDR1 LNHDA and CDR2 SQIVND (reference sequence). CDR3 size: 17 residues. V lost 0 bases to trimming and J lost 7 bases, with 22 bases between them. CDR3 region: CASSIDMTGTYVGEQYF. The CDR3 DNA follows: TGTGCCAGTAGTATAGATATGACCGGGACTTACGTCGGGGAGCAGTACTTC.

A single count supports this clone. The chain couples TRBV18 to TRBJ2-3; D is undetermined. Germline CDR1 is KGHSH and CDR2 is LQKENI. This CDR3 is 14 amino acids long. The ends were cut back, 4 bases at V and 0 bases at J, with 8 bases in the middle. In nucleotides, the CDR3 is TGTGCCAGCTCACGTGCAGGCAGCACAGATACGCAGTATTTT. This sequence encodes CASSRAGSTDTQYF.

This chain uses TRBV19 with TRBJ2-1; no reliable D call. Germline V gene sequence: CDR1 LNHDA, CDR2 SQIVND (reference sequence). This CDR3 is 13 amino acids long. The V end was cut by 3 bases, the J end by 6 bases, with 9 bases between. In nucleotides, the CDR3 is TGTGCCAGTAGTATTGGGTTAAGCAATGAGCAGTTCTTC. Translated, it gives CASSIGLSNEQFF. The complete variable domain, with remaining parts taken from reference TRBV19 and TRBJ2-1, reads DGGITQSPKYLFRKEGQNVTLSCEQNLNHDAMYWYRQDPGQGLRLIYYSQIVNDFQKGDIAEGYSVSREKKESFPLTVTSAQKNPTAFYLCASSIGLSNEQFFGPGTRLTVL.

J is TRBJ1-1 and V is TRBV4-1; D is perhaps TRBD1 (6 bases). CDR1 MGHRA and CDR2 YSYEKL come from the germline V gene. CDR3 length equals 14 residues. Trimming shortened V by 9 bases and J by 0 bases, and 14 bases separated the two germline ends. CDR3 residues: CASRTTGLNTEAFF. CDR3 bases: TGCGCCAGTAGAACTACAGGGCTGAACACTGAAGCTTTCTTT.

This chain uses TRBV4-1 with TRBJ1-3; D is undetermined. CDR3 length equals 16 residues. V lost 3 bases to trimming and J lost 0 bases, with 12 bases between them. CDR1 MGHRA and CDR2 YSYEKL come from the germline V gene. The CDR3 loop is CASSHPPDYSGNTIYF. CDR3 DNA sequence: TGCGCCAGCAGCCACCCACCGGACTACTCTGGAAACACCATATATTTT.

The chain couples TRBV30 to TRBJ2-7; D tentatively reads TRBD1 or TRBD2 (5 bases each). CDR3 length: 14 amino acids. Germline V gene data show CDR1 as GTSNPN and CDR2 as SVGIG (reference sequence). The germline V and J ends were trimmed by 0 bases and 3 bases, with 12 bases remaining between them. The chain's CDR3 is CAWSVWGSSYEQYF. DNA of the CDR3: TGTGCCTGGAGTGTCTGGGGGAGTAGCTACGAGCAGTACTTC.